This T cell receptor beta chain comes out of a study of cytomegalovirus exposure and HLA in healthy donors. Clones were sequenced by immunoSEQ multiplex PCR, and TCRdb holds only the in-frame ones, with some missing. The data show about 190,000 clones, about 82% seen once. Per germline, CDR1 SGHTA and CDR2 FQGNSA. V lost 6 bases to trimming and J lost 1 base, with 10 bases between them. This CDR3 is 14 amino acids long. Sample: PBMCs. The chain combines TRBV7-2 with TRBJ1-5; tentative D call: TRBD1 (6 bases). The source of this sequence is a woman aged 18-35 years in good health and CMV-seronegative. The CDR3 nucleotides read TGTGCCAGCAGACTTACAGGGAGCAATCAGCCCCAGCATTTT. Amino acid sequence: CASRLTGSNQPQHF.